This T cell receptor beta chain was identified during a study of monozygotic twins with inflammatory bowel disease. Study-wide results and limits: Different subtypes (of T cells) could not be told apart from one another. Healthy co-twins showed greater TCRbeta diversity (inverse Simpson) than IBD patients.

The unique tags termed UMIs, each holding a 6-nucleotide sample barcode, were added by means of template switching. Both TCRalpha and TCRbeta cDNA were subjected to two nested PCRs lasting roughly 16 and 10 cycles. TCRdb re-called the 5' RACE reads; every CDR3 protein appears as one record, without DNA. The specimen's table records 300,000 to 350,000 distinct CDR3 sequences. About this clonotype: Antigen: not known.

The CDR3 is made up of 17 amino acids. CDR1 is DFQATT and CDR2 is SNEGSKA in the germline V gene (reference sequence). This receptor was taken from a human donor with ulcerative colitis or Crohn's disease, or a healthy co-twin of an affected twin (not recorded which). V usage is TRBV20-1 and J usage is TRBJ2-1; TCRdb picks TRBD2, but there is no DNA to check that call. The sample consisted of blood. The CDR3 reads CSAPTRPAGPKGNEQFF.